The present T cell receptor beta chain was sequenced within a study of blood T cell repertoires in COVID-19. Study information: Some COVID-19 samples were acute and others convalescent; all came from the United States, Italy and Spain.

Libraries were prepared by immunoSEQ multiplex PCR; TCRdb keeps only in-frame clonotypes and omits some of them. Of some 240,000 clones listed, approximately 83% are singletons. Individuals drawn from about 26 US areas were about 18 to 95 years old. Cohort allocation depended upon clinical history that participants reported. The CDR3 contains 15 residues. Per the germline V gene, CDR1 is MRHNA and CDR2 is SNTAGT. V gave up 2 bases and J gave up 2 bases; unmatched junction bases: 0. The sequenced sample was PBMCs or T cells enriched from blood (not recorded which). The chain recombines TRBV6-4 with TRBJ2-1, with TRBD2 matching 10 bases. The sequence came from a woman between 40 and 50 years old with acute COVID-19. The DNA of the CDR3 is TGTGCCAGCAGTGACCTAGCGGGAGCCTACAATGAGCAGTTCTTC. This sequence encodes CASSDLAGAYNEQFF.